Listed below are T cell receptor beta chains from one sample, sequenced in a study of naive CD8 T cells in extremely preterm neonates. Clones were read by immunoSEQ multiplex PCR, and TCRdb kept only the in-frame ones, dropping some. The top ten clones hold 0.6% to 0.8% of a sample with roughly 4,000 clones, approximately 97% of them seen once. Sequencing was done on a sample of naive CD8+ T cells from blood. The receptor set was obtained from a human donor in good health. CDR3s include the opening cysteine and the closing phenylalanine or tryptophan. The D gene is left open where the match is weak. Rows may omit the clone size; those that give it use once, few, many or a size class.

J: TRBJ2-1; D: TRBD2; V: TRBV9; size: NA; CDR3: CASSVKLAGGSNEQFF; DNA: TGTGCCAGCAGCGTGAAACTAGCGGGGGGATCCAATGAGCAGTTCTTC
J: TRBJ2-5; D: TRBD2; V: TRBV27; size: NA; CDR3: CASSLTSGGQTQYF; DNA: TGTGCCAGCAGTTTAACTAGCGGGGGACAGACCCAGTACTTC
J: TRBJ2-3; D: TRBD2; V: TRBV19; size: NA; CDR3: CASSMASGEWGDTQYF; DNA: TGTGCCAGTAGTATGGCTAGCGGGGAGTGGGGAGATACGCAGTATTTT
J: TRBJ2-1; D: NA; V: TRBV7-6; size: NA; CDR3: CASSPETGYNEQFF; DNA: TGTGCCAGCAGCCCCGAGACAGGCTACAATGAGCAGTTCTTC
J: TRBJ2-2; D: NA; V: TRBV10-1; size: NA; CDR3: CASRDTHQNTGELFF; DNA: TGCGCCAGTCGGGACACTCACCAGAACACCGGGGAGCTGTTTTTT
J: TRBJ1-3; D: NA; V: TRBV7-2; size: NA; CDR3: CASSSRSGNTIYF; DNA: TGTGCCAGCAGCTCCCGGTCCGGAAACACCATATATTTT
J: TRBJ2-1; D: TRBD2; V: TRBV27; size: NA; CDR3: CASSLSSGGLSSYNEQFF; DNA: TGTGCCAGCAGTTTATCGAGCGGGGGGCTTAGCTCCTACAATGAGCAGTTCTTC
J: TRBJ2-1; D: NA; V: TRBV2; size: NA; CDR3: CASPLGGGRGEQFF; DNA: TGTGCCAGCCCCCTAGGGGGGGGGAGGGGTGAGCAGTTCTTC
J: TRBJ1-4; D: NA; V: TRBV30; size: once; CDR3: CAWTGPPDREKLFF; DNA: TGTGCCTGGACAGGGCCCCCCGACAGGGAAAAACTGTTTTTT
J: TRBJ2-7; D: NA; V: TRBV2; size: NA; CDR3: CASSEAGGRAYEQYF; DNA: TGTGCCAGCAGTGAAGCGGGGGGTCGGGCCTACGAGCAGTACTTC
J: TRBJ2-1; D: NA; V: TRBV27; size: NA; CDR3: CASSLDTSGEQFF; DNA: TGTGCCAGCAGTTTAGACACTAGTGGTGAGCAGTTCTTC
J: TRBJ2-7; D: NA; V: TRBV6-1; size: once; CDR3: CASSEMGHFSYEQYF; DNA: TGTGCCAGCAGTGAAATGGGACACTTCTCCTACGAGCAGTACTTC
J: TRBJ1-1; D: NA; V: TRBV2; size: NA; CDR3: CASSDLRVRTEAFF; DNA: TGTGCCAGCAGTGATTTGAGGGTTAGGACTGAAGCTTTCTTT
J: TRBJ2-3; D: TRBD2; V: TRBV4-2; size: NA; CDR3: CASSPPQRGGITDTQYF; DNA: TGTGCCAGCAGCCCCCCCCAGCGGGGGGGCATAACTGATACGCAGTATTTT
J: TRBJ2-3; D: NA; V: TRBV4-3; size: NA; CDR3: CASSQVAGQLTDTQYF; DNA: TGCGCCAGCAGCCAAGTTGCGGGACAGCTCACAGATACGCAGTATTTT
J: TRBJ2-1; D: TRBD2; V: TRBV27; size: NA; CDR3: CASSLGLAGDNEQFF; DNA: TGTGCCAGCAGTTTAGGCCTAGCGGGGGACAATGAGCAGTTCTTC
J: TRBJ2-1; D: NA; V: TRBV9; size: NA; CDR3: CASSVGVGGLEYNEQFF; DNA: TGTGCCAGCAGCGTAGGGGTGGGGGGGCTCGAGTACAATGAGCAGTTCTTC
J: TRBJ1-4; D: TRBD1; V: TRBV5-5; size: NA; CDR3: CASSLKTGEDKKLFF; DNA: TGTGCCAGCAGTTTAAAGACAGGGGAGGATAAAAAACTGTTTTTT
J: TRBJ2-7; D: NA; V: TRBV6-1; size: NA; CDR3: CASNLMDSSYEQYF; DNA: TGTGCCAGCAATTTAATGGACAGCTCCTACGAGCAGTACTTC
J: TRBJ2-7; D: TRBD2; V: TRBV27; size: NA; CDR3: CASSYGGGYEQYF; DNA: TGTGCCAGCAGTTATGGCGGGGGCTACGAGCAGTACTTC
J: TRBJ2-1; D: TRBD1; V: TRBV11-2; size: once; CDR3: CASSLPAGTGGSNEQFF; DNA: TGTGCCAGCAGCCTCCCCGCCGGGACAGGGGGGTCCAATGAGCAGTTCTTC
J: TRBJ1-6; D: TRBD1; V: TRBV5-5; size: NA; CDR3: CASSQGQGIFSYNSPLHF; DNA: TGTGCCAGCAGCCAGGGACAGGGGATCTTTTCCTATAATTCACCCCTCCACTTT
J: TRBJ1-2; D: TRBD1; V: TRBV2; size: NA; CDR3: CASSFDRGMGGYTF; DNA: TGTGCCAGCAGTTTCGACAGGGGGATGGGCGGCTACACCTTC
J: TRBJ1-6; D: TRBD1; V: TRBV2; size: NA; CDR3: CASSKVPGQDYNSPLHF; DNA: TGTGCCAGCAGTAAAGTTCCGGGACAGGACTATAATTCACCCCTCCACTTT
J: TRBJ2-7; D: TRBD2; V: TRBV5-8; size: NA; CDR3: CASSLEGRWGGEQYF; DNA: TGTGCCAGCAGCTTGGAAGGTCGGTGGGGGGGCGAGCAGTACTTC
J: TRBJ2-3; D: TRBD1; V: TRBV7-9; size: NA; CDR3: CASSKPGQGLTHSTDTQYF; DNA: TGTGCCAGCAGTAAGCCGGGACAGGGTCTAACCCATAGCACAGATACGCAGTATTTT
J: TRBJ1-4; D: NA; V: TRBV4-3; size: NA; CDR3: CASSQDLSGPIANEKLFF; DNA: TGCGCCAGCAGCCAAGATCTTTCTGGTCCCATAGCTAATGAAAAACTGTTTTTT
J: TRBJ2-3; D: NA; V: TRBV19; size: NA; CDR3: CASTGGDTQYF; DNA: TGTGCCAGTACAGGTGGGGATACGCAGTATTTT
J: TRBJ1-1; D: TRBD1; V: TRBV7-9; size: NA; CDR3: CASSYGQEANTEAFF; DNA: TGTGCCAGCAGCTACGGACAGGAGGCGAACACTGAAGCTTTCTTT
J: TRBJ2-1; D: TRBD1; V: TRBV11-2; size: NA; CDR3: CASSLTGTGNNEQFF; DNA: TGTGCCAGCAGCCTGACCGGGACAGGGAACAATGAGCAGTTCTTC
J: TRBJ2-7; D: NA; V: TRBV7-2; size: NA; CDR3: CASSLAAAGGYEQYF; DNA: TGTGCCAGCAGCTTAGCCGCCGCCGGGGGTTACGAGCAGTACTTC
J: TRBJ1-1; D: TRBD1; V: TRBV5-5; size: NA; CDR3: CASSLEGQGLLNTEAFF; DNA: TGTGCCAGCAGCTTGGAGGGACAGGGGCTCCTTAACACTGAAGCTTTCTTT
J: TRBJ1-1; D: NA; V: TRBV6-1; size: NA; CDR3: CASSAVDSMNTEAFF; DNA: TGTGCCAGCAGTGCCGTCGACAGCATGAACACTGAAGCTTTCTTT
J: TRBJ2-1; D: TRBD1; V: TRBV19; size: NA; CDR3: CASSIGTGYNEQFF; DNA: TGTGCCAGTAGTATTGGGACAGGCTACAATGAGCAGTTCTTC
J: TRBJ2-1; D: TRBD1; V: TRBV4-1; size: NA; CDR3: CASSQDHRGNEQFF; DNA: TGCGCCAGCAGCCAAGATCACAGGGGCAATGAGCAGTTCTTC
J: TRBJ1-1; D: TRBD1; V: TRBV4-2; size: NA; CDR3: CASSQEGQGKNTEAFF; DNA: TGTGCCAGCAGCCAAGAGGGACAGGGGAAGAACACTGAAGCTTTCTTT
J: TRBJ1-1; D: NA; V: TRBV11-3; size: NA; CDR3: CASSLGGNTEAFF; DNA: TGTGCCAGCAGCTTGGGGGGGAACACTGAAGCTTTCTTT
J: TRBJ1-2; D: NA; V: TRBV9; size: NA; CDR3: CASSGPVGYTF; DNA: TGTGCCAGCAGCGGCCCGGTGGGCTACACCTTC
J: TRBJ2-7; D: TRBD2; V: TRBV19; size: NA; CDR3: CASSATSGGSYEQYF; DNA: TGTGCCAGTAGTGCAACTAGCGGGGGCTCCTACGAGCAGTACTTC